This T cell receptor (beta chain) was sequenced in a study of identical twins (dated by TCRdb to the mid-2010s). About the full investigation: TCR alpha and beta repertoires from monozygotic twins, unrelated adults of various ages and cord blood were deep-sequenced to test whether fetal clonotypes persist. To rule out contamination, replicate twin experiments were performed at different times with different library preparation protocols. Results the study describes overall, beyond this receptor: Abundant cord blood beta clonotypes carried fewer insertions; young adult naive repertoires showed a weaker similar trend, while memory repertoires showed none. Because the same donors could not be followed over many years, the conclusions depended on cross-sectional statistical analysis. Zero-insertion analyses could be partly confounded by invariant T cells such as MAIT and iNKT, though diverse VJ usage argued against such confounding for most clonotypes. The excess sharing between twins in beta out-of-frame sequences was weaker because fewer shared sequences reduced the signal-to-noise ratio. In monozygotic twins, recombination models systematically underestimated out-of-frame TCR alpha sharing, but the models matched the sharing seen between unrelated individuals. Compared with coincidental sharing between unrelated individuals, out-of-frame TCR alpha sequences shared between twins had an excess of sequences with low generation probability.

Cut back by 1 base and 3 bases, the V and J ends lie 3 bases apart. The CDR3 goes from the cysteine to the phenylalanine over 13 residues. Only the CDR3 part of the read is kept: 39 bases, read in frame from the first base. This clonotype was counted between two and nine times. No antigen is known for it. Base quality data are lacking; no much larger clone is found one base away. Libraries were prepared through 5' RACE. TCRdb names Illumina HiSeq 2000 as the instrument used. A universal primer binding site was added through template switching, and the final cDNA carried a unique molecular identifier so that TCR cDNA molecules could be counted accurately. Specific primers in the conserved constant-segment region were used to synthesize first-strand cDNA for the TCR alpha and beta chains. To control for contamination, every cDNA library carried two barcodes: a SMART-Mk sample barcode plus Illumina barcodes. TruSeq adapter sequences along with Illumina sample barcodes were introduced in two successive PCR steps. The Illumina HiSeq platform was used with custom primers to sequence TCR alpha and beta cDNA libraries. Per the authors' processing: Raw reads were processed with MiGEC to extract unique molecular identifiers, and MiXCR was used to determine CDR3 positions. For each individual, recombination models were inferred using an EM algorithm with the repgenHMM and IGoR tools. The tcR package in R was used for shared clonotype analysis, with sharing normalized by the product of cloneset sizes. To study raw recombination without the effects of thymic and clonal selection, out-of-frame nonproductive sequences were analyzed. TCRdb reanalyzed the raw reads on its own, using fastp at Q25 for trimming and MiXCR for clone calling, and kept in-frame beta chains. Entries that share a CDR3 protein sequence are merged under the most common genes and DNA. The V and J calls come from TCRdb's annotation, not from the publication. The sample contains under 350,000 distinct CDR3 sequences, nearly 9.5% of them found a single time. The ten most abundant clones make up approximately 6.6% of the sample.

Every donor in the study was a healthy Caucasian. The twin cohort consisted of three pairs of female monozygotic twins, all aged about 18 to 29 years. Positive isolation kits from Invitrogen were used to isolate CD4+ and CD8+ T cell populations. These sequences were also reported in another study, on yellow fever vaccine responses in identical twins. The second study also describes: According to the authors, in identical twins the way T cells responded to vaccination appeared partly convergent and partly personalized. Focusing on identical twins, the study followed the T cell clones that responded to the vaccine, and did so with precision.

The sequence is built from TRBV12-3 or TRBV12-4 and TRBJ2-2, with the identity of the D gene unclear. The specimen sequenced was CD8+ T cells sorted from blood. The TCR sequence derives from a woman aged 18-35 years in good health. The CDR3 protein: CASSLDYTGELFF. The DNA is as follows: TGTGCCAGCAGTTTAGACTACACCGGGGAGCTGTTTTTT.